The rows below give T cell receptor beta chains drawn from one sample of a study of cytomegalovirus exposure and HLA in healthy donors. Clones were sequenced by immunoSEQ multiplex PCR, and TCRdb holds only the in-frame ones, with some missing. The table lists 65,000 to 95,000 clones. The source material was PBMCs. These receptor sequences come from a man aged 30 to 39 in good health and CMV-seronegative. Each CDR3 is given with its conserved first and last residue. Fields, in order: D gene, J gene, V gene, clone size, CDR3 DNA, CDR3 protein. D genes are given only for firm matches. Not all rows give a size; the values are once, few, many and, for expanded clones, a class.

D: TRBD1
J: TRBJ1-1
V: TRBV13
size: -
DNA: TGTGCCAGCAGCAAGCGGACAGGGTCGCTCTTT
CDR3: CASSKRTGSLF

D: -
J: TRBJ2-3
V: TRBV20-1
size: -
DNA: TGCAGTGCTAGGGCCACAGATACGCAGTATTTT
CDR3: CSARATDTQYF

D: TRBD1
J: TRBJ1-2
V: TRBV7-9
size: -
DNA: TGTGCCAGCAGCTCGGGACAGAACTATGGCTACACCTTC
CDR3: CASSSGQNYGYTF

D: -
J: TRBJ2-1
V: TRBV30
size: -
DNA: TGTGCCTGGAGTGTACTAAAGGGGCCCCGAGCCTACTTCTTC
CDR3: CAWSVLKGPRAYFF

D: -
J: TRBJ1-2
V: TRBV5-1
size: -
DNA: TGCGCCAGCAGCTTGGAGCGGGTACGTGGCTACACCTTC
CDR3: CASSLERVRGYTF

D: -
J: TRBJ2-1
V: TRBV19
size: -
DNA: TGTGCCAGTAGTGGGCCATACAATGAGCAGTTCTTC
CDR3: CASSGPYNEQFF

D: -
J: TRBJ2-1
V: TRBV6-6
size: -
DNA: TGTGCCAGCGGCGGCGATGAGCAGTTCTTC
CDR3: CASGGDEQFF

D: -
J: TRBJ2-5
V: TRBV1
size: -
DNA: TGCACCAGCAGCCCGTCGAGCGGGGGGGCCAGGGAGACCCAGTACTTC
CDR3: CTSSPSSGGARETQYF

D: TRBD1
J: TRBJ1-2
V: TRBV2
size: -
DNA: TGTGCCAGCAGTGAAGCCGTAGGGGGCGGCTACACCTTC
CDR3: CASSEAVGGGYTF

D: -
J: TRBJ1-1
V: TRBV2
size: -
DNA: TGTGCCAGCAATACAGGTAACACTGAAGCTTTCTTT
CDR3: CASNTGNTEAFF

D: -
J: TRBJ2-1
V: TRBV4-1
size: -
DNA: TGCGCCAGCAGCCAAGATGGAGCGGACTACAATGAGCAGTTCTTC
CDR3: CASSQDGADYNEQFF

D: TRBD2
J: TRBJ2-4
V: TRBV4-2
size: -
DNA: TGTGCCAGCAGCCCGCTCTGGGGACTAGCGGGGGGGCGGAACATTCAGTACTTC
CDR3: CASSPLWGLAGGRNIQYF

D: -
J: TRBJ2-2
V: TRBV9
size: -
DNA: TGTGCCAGCACCCTCACCGGGACATCGAACACCGGGGAGCTGTTTTTT
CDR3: CASTLTGTSNTGELFF

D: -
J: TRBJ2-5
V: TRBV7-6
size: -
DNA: TGTGCCAGCAGTCTAGCGGAGACCCAGTACTTC
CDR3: CASSLAETQYF

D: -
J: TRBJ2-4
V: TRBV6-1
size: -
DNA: TGTGCCAGCAGTGAAGCGCTTCGGACATCAGGGGACATTCAGTACTTC
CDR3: CASSEALRTSGDIQYF

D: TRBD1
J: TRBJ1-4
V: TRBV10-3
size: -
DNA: TGTGCCATCAGTGATCCGGGACAGGGTGAAAAACTGTTTTTT
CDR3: CAISDPGQGEKLFF

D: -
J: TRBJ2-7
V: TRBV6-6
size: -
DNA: TGTGCCAGCAACCAATTGACAGTCTACGAGCAGTACTTC
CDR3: CASNQLTVYEQYF

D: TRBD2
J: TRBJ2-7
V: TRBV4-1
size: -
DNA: TGCGCCAGCAGCCAAGGCCCGCTAGCGGGAGTGACTGAGCAGTACTTC
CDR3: CASSQGPLAGVTEQYF

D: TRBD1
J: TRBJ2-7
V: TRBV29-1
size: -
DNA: TGCAGCGTTGGGGGGTCGACAGGGTATTACGAGCAGTACTTC
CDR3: CSVGGSTGYYEQYF

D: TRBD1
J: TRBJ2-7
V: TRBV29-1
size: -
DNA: TGCAGCGGAGGACAGGGATACGAGCAGTACTTC
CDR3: CSGGQGYEQYF

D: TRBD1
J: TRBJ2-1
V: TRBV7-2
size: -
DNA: TGTGCCAGCAAAAGACAGGGTTCCTACAATGAGCAGTTCTTC
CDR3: CASKRQGSYNEQFF

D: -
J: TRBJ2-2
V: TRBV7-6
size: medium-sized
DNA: TGTGCCAGCAGCTTAGTTCTTACAGGGCCTAACACCGGGGAGCTGTTTTTT
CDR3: CASSLVLTGPNTGELFF

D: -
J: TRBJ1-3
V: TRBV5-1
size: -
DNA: TGCGCCAGCAGCTTGGGGCCTACGGGGGCTGGAAACACCATATATTTT
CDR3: CASSLGPTGAGNTIYF

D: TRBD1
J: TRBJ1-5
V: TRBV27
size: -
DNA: TGTGCCAGCGCGGACAGGGGCAGCAATCAGCCCCAGCATTTT
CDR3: CASADRGSNQPQHF

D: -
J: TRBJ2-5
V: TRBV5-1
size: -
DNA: TGCGCCAGCAGCCAAGAAGGGGTGGAAGAGACCCAGTACTTC
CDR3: CASSQEGVEETQYF

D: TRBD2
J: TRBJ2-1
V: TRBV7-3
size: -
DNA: TGTGCCAGCAGCTTAACGACGACTAGCGGGGGGGCGGGTGAGCAGTTCTTC
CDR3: CASSLTTTSGGAGEQFF

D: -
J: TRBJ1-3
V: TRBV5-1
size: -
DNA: TGCGCCAGCAGCCCCCGGGGGGGGTTAGGAAACACCATATATTTT
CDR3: CASSPRGGLGNTIYF

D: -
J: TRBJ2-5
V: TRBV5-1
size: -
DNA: TGCGCCAGCAGCTTTTTCGGGAGTGAGACCCAGTACTTC
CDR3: CASSFFGSETQYF

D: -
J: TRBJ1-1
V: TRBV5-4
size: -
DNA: TGTGCCAGCAGCTTAGGAGGGCTGGAGAACACTGAAGCTTTCTTT
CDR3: CASSLGGLENTEAFF

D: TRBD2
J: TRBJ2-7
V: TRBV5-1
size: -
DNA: TGCGCCAGCAGCTTCGGGGGGGACCGTCATGAGCAGTACTTC
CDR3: CASSFGGDRHEQYF

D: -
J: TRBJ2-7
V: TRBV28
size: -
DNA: TGTGCCAGCAGCCCGAGCTCCTACGAGCAGTACTTC
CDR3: CASSPSSYEQYF